The rows below give T cell receptor beta chains drawn from one sample of a study of blood T cell repertoires in COVID-19. Repertoires were generated with immunoSEQ multiplex PCR, while TCRdb's copy carries only in-frame clones and drops some. The sample contains 20,000 to 25,000 clones, 73% of which appear only once. The sample was peripheral blood. The receptors here all came from a human donor in a cohort sampled during active or convalescent COVID-19. Each CDR3 is given with its conserved first and last residue. D genes are given only for firm matches. Not every row has a clone size; where given, it reads once, few, many or a size class.

D	size	V	J	DNA	CDR3
NA	NA	TRBV11-3	TRBJ1-1	TGTGCCAGTAGCGGCCCGATGAACACTGAAGCTTTCTTT	CASSGPMNTEAFF
NA	NA	TRBV30	TRBJ1-1	TGTGCCTGGAGTGAACTTACCCCTGAAGCTTTCTTT	CAWSELTPEAFF
NA	NA	TRBV19	TRBJ1-2	TGTGCCAGCAAGTGGGGCGGCAGGCGGACCTTC	CASKWGGRRTF
TRBD2	NA	TRBV7-9	TRBJ2-3	TGTGCCAGCAGCTCTCCTAGCGGGAGGATCCCGCAGTATTTT	CASSSPSGRIPQYF
TRBD2	NA	TRBV7-9	TRBJ2-1	TGTGCCAGCAGCTTAGGACTAGCGGCCTACAATGAGCAGTTCTTC	CASSLGLAAYNEQFF
NA	NA	TRBV11-2	TRBJ2-1	TGTGCCAGCAGCTTATTATTAGCGGCCGGTGAGCAGTTCTTC	CASSLLLAAGEQFF
NA	NA	TRBV29-1	TRBJ1-2	TGCAGCGTTTCCCCGGGGGGCTACACCTTC	CSVSPGGYTF
NA	NA	TRBV20-1	TRBJ2-5	TGCAGTGCTAGTCCCAAAGAGACCCAGTACTTC	CSASPKETQYF
NA	NA	TRBV5-5	TRBJ2-2	TGTGCCAGCAGCGCCAGGGTTGAGAACACCGGGGAGCTGTTTTTT	CASSARVENTGELFF
NA	few	TRBV29-1	TRBJ2-3	TGCAGCGTTTGGGGCAGGGCGACAGATACGCAGTATTTT	CSVWGRATDTQYF
TRBD1	few	TRBV29-1	TRBJ1-1	TGCAGCGGTGACAGGGGGAACACTGAAGCTTTCTTT	CSGDRGNTEAFF
NA	NA	TRBV27	TRBJ1-2	TGTGCCAGCAGCCCCGGAACAGAACCCTTCTATGGCTACACCTTC	CASSPGTEPFYGYTF
TRBD2	NA	TRBV10-3	TRBJ2-1	TGTGCCATCAGTGAGTCACCGGGACTAGGGGCTCCAACGGGACACAATGAGCAGTTCTTC	CAISESPGLGAPTGHNEQFF
TRBD1	NA	TRBV24-1	TRBJ1-5	TGTGCCACCAGTGGGGCCGGGACAGGCAATCAGCCCCAGCATTTT	CATSGAGTGNQPQHF
TRBD1	NA	TRBV7-8	TRBJ2-6	TGTGCCAGCAGCCTCCCCCAAGACAGGGGCGGGGCCAACGTCCTGACTTTC	CASSLPQDRGGANVLTF
TRBD2	NA	TRBV6-5	TRBJ2-2	TGTGCCAGCAGACTGACTAGCGGGGTTAGCGGGGAGCTGTTTTTT	CASRLTSGVSGELFF
TRBD1	once	TRBV19	TRBJ1-3	TGTGCCAGTAGTTCCGGGGACAGCCGAAACACCATATATTTT	CASSSGDSRNTIYF
TRBD1	NA	TRBV19	TRBJ1-2	TGTGCCAGTACGGGCAGGGGGCGCTTTGGTGGCTATGGCTACACCTTC	CASTGRGRFGGYGYTF
TRBD2	NA	TRBV2	TRBJ2-5	TGTGCCAGCAGTTTTAGCGGGGGGGGCTCTGAGACCCAGTACTTC	CASSFSGGGSETQYF
NA	NA	TRBV2	TRBJ1-2	TGTGCCAGCAGCCCCCCAGTCTCTAACTATGGCTACACCTTC	CASSPPVSNYGYTF
NA	NA	TRBV27	TRBJ1-1	TGTGCCAGCAGTTTTGAGTCCCCCTCCACTGAAGCTTTCTTT	CASSFESPSTEAFF
TRBD2	NA	TRBV10-2	TRBJ2-3	TGCGCCAGCAGCCCAACGAGGGCTAGCGGGGATAGGAATACGCAGTATTTT	CASSPTRASGDRNTQYF
TRBD1	NA	TRBV14	TRBJ2-5	TGTGCCAGCAGCAGCCGACAGGGGGCGCCGGGAGAGACCCAGTACTTC	CASSSRQGAPGETQYF
TRBD1	few	TRBV5-6	TRBJ1-2	TGTGCCAGCAACCTACAAGGGACAGATGGCTACACCTTC	CASNLQGTDGYTF
NA	NA	TRBV19	TRBJ2-5	TGTGCCAGTCGGCAGGCGGGAGAGACCCAGTACTTC	CASRQAGETQYF
NA	NA	TRBV19	TRBJ2-5	TGTGCCAGTAGTCCTGGAAGGAGGCCCCAAGAGACCCAGTACTTC	CASSPGRRPQETQYF
NA	NA	TRBV6-5	TRBJ1-1	TGTGCCAGCAGTTACCGGCAGGGAGGAACTGAAGCTTTCTTT	CASSYRQGGTEAFF